These 10 T cell receptor beta chains originate from one sample sequenced in a study of shared clonotypes between healthy human individuals. Data came from immunoSEQ multiplex PCR; TCRdb stores just in-frame clones and leaves some out. The sample has around 1.5 million clones, 95% to 99% seen once; the top ten hold 0.4% to 0.45%. The sequencing sample was made of naive CD4+ T cells sorted from blood. The subset was: CD45RA+ positively selected. These TCRs come from a man aged 30 to 45 in good health.

CDR3 sequence: CAWKDQNTEAFF. In DNA form, the CDR3 reads TGTGCCTGGAAAGACCAAAACACTGAAGCTTTCTTT. The V and J genes are TRBV30 and TRBJ1-1; no clear D gene. Germline V gives CDR1 GTSNPN, CDR2 SVGIG (reference sequence). The CDR3 runs to 12 residues. The ends were cut back, 4 bases at V and 2 bases at J, with 8 bases in the middle.

CDR3 amino acids: CASSVYRGSSYEQYF. For the CDR3, the DNA is TGTGCCAGCAGTGTGTATCGAGGAAGCTCCTACGAGCAGTACTTC. The chain links TRBV6-1 to TRBJ2-7; D not resolved. This CDR3 is 15 amino acids long. Trimming shortened V by 4 bases and J by 0 bases, and 13 bases separated the two germline ends. CDR1 is MNHNS, CDR2 SASEGT, per germline.

The CDR3 region is CASSLIQTELTLGANVLTF. Written as DNA, the CDR3 is TGTGCCAGCAGCCTCATCCAGACAGAGTTAACTCTCGGGGCCAACGTCCTGACTTTC. V and J are TRBV7-8 and TRBJ2-6; D perhaps matches TRBD1 (5 bases). This CDR3 region has 19 residues. V was trimmed by 5 bases and J by 4 bases, leaving 24 bases between them. Germline V gene sequence: CDR1 SGHVS, CDR2 FQNEAQ.

The chain combines TRBV7-8 with TRBJ2-2; 7 bases match TRBD2. In germline, CDR1 is SGHVS, CDR2 FQNEAQ. The CDR3 has 13 amino acids. V gave up 8 bases and J gave up 7 bases; unmatched junction bases: 7. CDR3 residues: CASGLREFGELFF. CDR3 coding DNA: TGTGCCAGCGGATTGCGGGAGTTCGGGGAGCTGTTTTTT. Looking up the rest from reference TRBV7-8 and TRBJ2-2 gives the full variable domain: GAGVSQSPRYKVAKRGQDVALRCDPISGHVSLFWYQQALGQGPEFLTYFQNEAQLDKSGLPSDRFFAERPEGSVSTLKIQRTQQEDSAVYLCASGLREFGELFFGEGSRLTVL.

The rearrangement uses TRBV19 and TRBJ2-2; D gene unclear. V lost 7 bases to trimming and J lost 7 bases, with 16 bases between them. CDR1 is LNHDA, CDR2 SQIVND, per germline (reference sequence). The CDR3 is made up of 14 amino acids. The CDR3 is CASIRSVGGGELFF. The CDR3 nucleotides are TGTGCCAGTATTCGGTCGGTGGGTGGCGGGGAGCTGTTTTTT.

As to this clone: Other DNA sequences in this sample translate to the same CDR3. This sequence joins TRBV9 and TRBJ2-1; 7 bases align to TRBD2. The junction had 3 bases not matched to a gene; V was cut back by 0 bases and J by 3 bases. The CDR3 spans 15 residues. Per the germline V gene, CDR1 is SGDLS and CDR2 is YYNGEE. CDR3 in amino acids: CASSVEASGYNEQFF. The DNA of the CDR3 is TGTGCCAGCAGCGTAGAGGCTAGCGGCTACAATGAGCAGTTCTTC.

This sequence joins TRBV11-2 and TRBJ2-7; 8 bases are a match to TRBD2. The CDR3 extends over 13 amino acids. CDR1 SGHAT and CDR2 FQNNGV come from the germline V gene. The junction had 5 bases not matched to a gene; V was cut back by 4 bases and J by 6 bases. The CDR3 nucleotides read TGTGCCAGCAGCTCCGGGACTAGGTCCGAGCAGTACTTC. This encodes CASSSGTRSEQYF. The whole variable domain, remainder taken from reference TRBV11-2 and TRBJ2-7, is EAGVAQSPRYKIIEKRQSVAFWCNPISGHATLYWYQQILGQGPKLLIQFQNNGVVDDSQLPKDRFSAERLKGVDSTLKIQPAKLEDSAVYLCASSSGTRSEQYFGPGTRLTVT.

The CDR3 spells CASSLGGRSGYNEQFF. In DNA, the CDR3 is TGTGCCAGCAGCTTAGGGGGCAGATCTGGGTACAATGAGCAGTTCTTC. The V gene is TRBV7-6, the J gene TRBJ2-1, with a possible D match to TRBD1 (5 bases). CDR1 and CDR2 from the germline V gene are SGHVS and FNYEAQ. The CDR3 loop spans 16 amino acids. The V end was cut by 1 base, the J end by 4 bases, with 14 bases between.

This chain links TRBV9 with TRBJ2-3; 8 bases are a match to TRBD2. The CDR3 has 15 residues. Germline V CDR1 and CDR2: SGDLS, YYNGEE. The ends lost 1 base at V and 11 bases at J; junction bases unmatched: 12. The CDR3 DNA follows: TGTGCCAGCAGCGTAAGTCCCGGACTAGCTACGCAGCAGTATTTT. Its protein is CASSVSPGLATQQYF.

The CDR3 bases are TGTGCCAGCAGCGTAGAAGGGCAAAGCAATCAGCCCCAGCATTTT. It codes for CASSVEGQSNQPQHF. The rearrangement uses TRBV9 and TRBJ1-5; D is undetermined. The length of the CDR3 is 15 residues. V shed 0 bases and J shed 1 base, with 8 bases lying between them. Germline CDR1 and CDR2: SGDLS and YYNGEE.